Detailed here is one T cell receptor beta chain. The data belong to a study of identical twins. Germline assignment: CDR1 SEHNR and CDR2 FQNEAQ (reference sequence). V lost 5 bases and J 2 bases, leaving 9 bases between the germline ends. This CDR3 spans 13 amino acids. MiXCR was run by TCRdb on the 5' RACE reads, yielding one entry per CDR3 protein. This table has a few hundred thousand distinct CDR3 sequences, 20% to 30% appearing once. The same specimen was also included in a second study, on T cells expressing NK-cell markers.

Sequencing used CD4+ T cells sorted from blood. V and J are TRBV7-9 and TRBJ1-1; TRBD1 is a possible D gene (6 bases). This clonotype originated in a woman under 30 in good health. In DNA, the CDR3 is TGTGCCAGCAGCGACAGGTTAAACACTGAAGCTTTCTTT. Residues: CASSDRLNTEAFF. The variable domain in full, completed from reference TRBV7-9 and TRBJ1-1, reads DTGVSQNPRHKITKRGQNVTFRCDPISEHNRLYWYRQTLGQGPEFLTYFQNEAQLEKSRLLSDRFSAERPKGSFSTLEIQRTEQGDSAMYLCASSDRLNTEAFFGQGTRLTVV.